These T cell receptor beta chains were read from a single sample in a study of early T cells in non-severe SARS-CoV-2 infection. One entry per CDR3 protein, called by TCRdb with MiXCR from the 5' RACE reads. The sample holds some 52,000 distinct CDR3 sequences, 6.5% to 9% seen once. Sequencing input: whole blood. The origin of the receptors is an adult who was a healthcare worker with PCR-confirmed SARS-CoV-2 infection or an uninfected control (not recorded which). Each CDR3 is given with its conserved first and last residue. D genes are given only for firm matches. Size tells how often a clone was seen (once, few, many) or the class of an expanded clone, and some rows leave it out.

v_call,d_call,clone_size,j_call,cdr3_aa,cdr3_nt
TRBV11-2,.,few,TRBJ1-4,CASSLQRGEKLFF,TGTGCCAGCAGCTTACAGCGGGGTGAAAAACTGTTTTTT
TRBV29-1,TRBD1,medium-sized,TRBJ2-7,CSVKTGGSYEQYF,TGCAGCGTTAAAACAGGGGGCTCCTACGAGCAGTACTTC
TRBV20-1,TRBD1,many,TRBJ2-2,CSAIFRGQGETGELFF,TGCAGTGCTATATTTCGGGGACAGGGTGAAACCGGGGAGCTGTTTTTT
TRBV21-1,.,many,TRBJ2-7,CASSKEGSSEEQYF,TGTGCCAGCAGCAAAGAGGGTAGCTCGGAAGAGCAGTACTTC
TRBV20-1,.,few,TRBJ2-2,CSARDNGIPDTGELFF,TGCAGTGCTAGAGATAACGGGATCCCTGACACCGGGGAGCTGTTTTTT
TRBV9,TRBD1,few,TRBJ2-7,CASSFGQGISYEQYF,TGTGCCAGCAGCTTCGGACAGGGGATTTCCTACGAGCAGTACTTC
TRBV21-1,.,many,TRBJ1-5,CASSKSGQVRNQPQHF,TGTGCCAGCAGCAAATCGGGACAGGTCCGCAATCAGCCCCAGCATTTT
TRBV19,.,.,TRBJ1-2,CASSSPDTAPLYGYTF,TGTGCCAGTAGTTCCCCAGACACGGCCCCCCTCTATGGCTACACCTTC
TRBV20-1,.,few,TRBJ2-3,CSARQRGASSWDTQYF,TGCAGTGCTAGGCAGAGGGGGGCAAGCAGTTGGGATACGCAGTATTTT
TRBV7-8,.,.,TRBJ1-4,CASSASHGLMKNCFF,.
TRBV11-3,.,many,TRBJ1-5,CASSLGENQPQHF,TGTGCCAGCAGCTTGGGAGAAAATCAGCCCCAGCATTTT
TRBV6-6,TRBD2,.,TRBJ2-1,CASSRWTSGRGYNEQFF,TGTGCCAGCAGTCGATGGACTAGCGGGAGAGGCTACAATGAGCAGTTCTTC
TRBV7-8,TRBD2,many,TRBJ2-7,CASSARASGYEQYF,TGTGCCAGCAGCGCACGGGCTAGCGGCTACGAGCAGTACTTC
TRBV7-2,TRBD2,few,TRBJ2-7,CASSLGTSGRGMEQYF,TGTGCCAGCAGCTTAGGGACTAGCGGGAGGGGGATGGAGCAGTACTTC
TRBV29-1,.,few,TRBJ2-4,CSAKRPGLSKNIQYF,TGCAGCGCAAAGCGTCCGGGCCTCAGCAAAAACATTCAGTACTTC
TRBV27,.,.,TRBJ1-1,CASSLSMGGTEAFF,TGTGCCAGCAGTTTATCGATGGGGGGCACTGAAGCTTTCTTT
TRBV12-3/TRBV12-4,.,many,TRBJ1-2,CASSQGTYGYTF,TGTGCCAGCAGTCAAGGGACCTATGGCTACACCTTC
TRBV9,TRBD1,few,TRBJ1-2,CASSAGQVPRYTF,TGTGCCAGCAGCGCGGGACAGGTCCCGAGGTACACCTTC
TRBV6-5,.,.,TRBJ1-1,CASSPPTGGSRKAFF,TGTGCCAGCAGTCCCCCTACCGGGGGGTCACGGAAAGCTTTCTTT
TRBV27,TRBD2,many,TRBJ2-3,CASSYRASGSTDTQYF,TGTGCCAGCAGTTATCGGGCTAGCGGAAGCACAGATACGCAGTATTTT
TRBV7-2,.,.,TRBJ2-7,CASSFTGGGEQYF,TGTGCCAGCAGCTTCACCGGGGGAGGCGAGCAGTACTTC